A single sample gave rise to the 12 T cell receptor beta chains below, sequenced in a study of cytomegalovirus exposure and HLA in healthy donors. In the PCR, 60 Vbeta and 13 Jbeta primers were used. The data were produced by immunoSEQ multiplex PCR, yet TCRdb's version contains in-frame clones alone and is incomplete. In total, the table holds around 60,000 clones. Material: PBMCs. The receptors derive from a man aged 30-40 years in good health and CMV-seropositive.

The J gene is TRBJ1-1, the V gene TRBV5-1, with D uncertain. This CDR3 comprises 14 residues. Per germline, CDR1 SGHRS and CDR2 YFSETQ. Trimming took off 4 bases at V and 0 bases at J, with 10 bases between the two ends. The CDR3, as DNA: TGCGCCAGCAGCAAGACATATTTGAACACTGAAGCTTTCTTT. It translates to CASSKTYLNTEAFF.

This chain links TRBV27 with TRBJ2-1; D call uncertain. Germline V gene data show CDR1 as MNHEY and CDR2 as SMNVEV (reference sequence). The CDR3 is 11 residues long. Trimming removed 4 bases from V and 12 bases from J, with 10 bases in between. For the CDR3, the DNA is TGTGCCAGCAGTTACGGGTATCTGCAGTTCTTC. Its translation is CASSYGYLQFF.

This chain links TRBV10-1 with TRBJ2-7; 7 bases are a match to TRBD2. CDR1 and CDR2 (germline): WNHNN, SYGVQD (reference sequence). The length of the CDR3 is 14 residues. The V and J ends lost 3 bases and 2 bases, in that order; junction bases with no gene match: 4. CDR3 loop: CASSDGRGAYEQYF. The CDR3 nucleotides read TGCGCCAGCAGTGATGGGAGGGGTGCCTACGAGCAGTACTTC.

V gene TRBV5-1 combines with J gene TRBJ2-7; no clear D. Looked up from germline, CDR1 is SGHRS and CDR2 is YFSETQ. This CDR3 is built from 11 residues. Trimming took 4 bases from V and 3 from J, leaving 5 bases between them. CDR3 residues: CASSLYYEQYF. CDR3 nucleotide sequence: TGCGCCAGCAGCCTCTACTACGAGCAGTACTTC. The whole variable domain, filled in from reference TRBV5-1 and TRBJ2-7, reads KAGVTQTPRYLIKTRGQQVTLSCSPISGHRSVSWYQQTPGQGLQFLFEYFSETQRNKGNFPGRFSGRQFSNSRSEMNVSTLELGDSALYLCASSLYYEQYFGPGTRLTVT.

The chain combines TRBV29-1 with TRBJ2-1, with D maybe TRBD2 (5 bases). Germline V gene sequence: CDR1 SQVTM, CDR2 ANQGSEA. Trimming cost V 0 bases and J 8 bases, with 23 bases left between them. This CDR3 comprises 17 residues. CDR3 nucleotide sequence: TGCAGCGTTGAAGATCCAACTACCCCGACAACTAGGGATGAGCAGTTCTTC. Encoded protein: CSVEDPTTPTTRDEQFF.

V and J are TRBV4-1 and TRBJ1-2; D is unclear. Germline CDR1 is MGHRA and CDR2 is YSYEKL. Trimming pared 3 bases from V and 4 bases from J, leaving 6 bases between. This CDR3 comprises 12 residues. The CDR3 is CASSQGAYGYTF. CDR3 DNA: TGCGCCAGCAGCCAGGGAGCCTATGGCTACACCTTC.

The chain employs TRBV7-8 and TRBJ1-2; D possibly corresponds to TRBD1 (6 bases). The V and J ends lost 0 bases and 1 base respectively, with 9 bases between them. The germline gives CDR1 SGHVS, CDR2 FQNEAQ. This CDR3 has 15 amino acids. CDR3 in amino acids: CASSLARQVNYGYTF. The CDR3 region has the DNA TGTGCCAGCAGCTTAGCTAGACAGGTTAACTATGGCTACACCTTC. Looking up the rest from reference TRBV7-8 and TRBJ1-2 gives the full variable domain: GAGVSQSPRYKVAKRGQDVALRCDPISGHVSLFWYQQALGQGPEFLTYFQNEAQLDKSGLPSDRFFAERPEGSVSTLKIQRTQQEDSAVYLCASSLARQVNYGYTFGSGTRLTVV.

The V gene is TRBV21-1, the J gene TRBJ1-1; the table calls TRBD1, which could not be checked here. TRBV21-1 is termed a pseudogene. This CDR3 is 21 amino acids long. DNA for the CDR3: TGTGCCAGCAGCAAACCCAAATCCTCGAGGGGACAGGGGGCTAGAGACACTGAAGCTTTCTTT. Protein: CASSKPKSSRGQGARDTEAFF.

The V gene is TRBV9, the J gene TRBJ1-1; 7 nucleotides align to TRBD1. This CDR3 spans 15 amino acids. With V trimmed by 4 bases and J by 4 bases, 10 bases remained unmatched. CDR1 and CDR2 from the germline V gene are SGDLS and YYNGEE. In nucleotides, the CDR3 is TGTGCCAGCAGCCCCCGTCCGGGACAGAGCACTGAAGCTTTCTTT. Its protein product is CASSPRPGQSTEAFF.

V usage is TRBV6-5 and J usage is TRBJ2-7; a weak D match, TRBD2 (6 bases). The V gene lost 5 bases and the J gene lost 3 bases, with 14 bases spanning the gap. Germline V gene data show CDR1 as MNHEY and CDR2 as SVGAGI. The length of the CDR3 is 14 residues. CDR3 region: CASSVGAGGYEQYF. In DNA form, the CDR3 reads TGTGCCAGCAGTGTCGGAGCCGGGGGCTACGAGCAGTACTTC.

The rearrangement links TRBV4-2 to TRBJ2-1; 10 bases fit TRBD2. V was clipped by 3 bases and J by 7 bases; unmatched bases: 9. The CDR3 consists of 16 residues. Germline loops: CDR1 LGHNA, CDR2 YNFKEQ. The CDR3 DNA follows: TGTGCCAGCAGCCATGTAAGCGGGAGGGCCTGGAATGAGCAGTTCTTC. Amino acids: CASSHVSGRAWNEQFF.

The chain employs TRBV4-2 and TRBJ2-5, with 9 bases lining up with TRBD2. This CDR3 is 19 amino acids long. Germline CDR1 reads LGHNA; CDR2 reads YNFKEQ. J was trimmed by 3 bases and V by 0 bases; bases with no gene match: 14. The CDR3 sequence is CASSQEPPRGGRGEETQYF. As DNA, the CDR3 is TGTGCCAGCAGCCAAGAGCCGCCGCGGGGGGGCCGAGGCGAAGAGACCCAGTACTTC.